These 18 T cell receptor beta chains came from one sample sequenced in a study of cytomegalovirus exposure and HLA in healthy donors. PCR involved 60 Vbeta and 13 Jbeta primers. TCRdb's copy holds only in-frame clones and misses some; the assay was immunoSEQ multiplex PCR. Of over 110,000 clones in the sample, around four fifths were seen once. Sequencing used PBMCs. These receptors were taken from a woman aged 60 to 75 in good health and CMV-seropositive.

The chain combines TRBV7-6 with TRBJ2-6; D perhaps matches TRBD2 (7 bases). This CDR3 comprises 17 residues. V was clipped by 5 bases and J by 3 bases, with 17 bases between them. Germline lookup yields CDR1 SGHVS and CDR2 FNYEAQ. The CDR3 loop is CASSQRGRVGGANVLTF. For the CDR3, the DNA is TGTGCCAGCAGCCAGAGGGGGAGGGTTGGTGGGGCCAACGTCCTGACTTTC. The variable domain in full, with the rest retrieved from reference TRBV7-6 and TRBJ2-6, is GAGVSQSPRYKVTKRGQDVALRCDPISGHVSLYWYRQALGQGPEFLTYFNYEAQQDKSGLPNDRFSAERPEGSISTLTIQRTEQRDSAMYRCASSQRGRVGGANVLTFGAGSRLTVL.

The chain employs TRBV21-1 and TRBJ2-1; the D call in the table, TRBD1, was not verified against the DNA. TRBV21-1 is recorded as a pseudogene. The CDR3 extends over 15 amino acids. The CDR3 DNA sequence: TGTGCCAGCAGTCCCTGGCAGGGGACCCACAATGAGCAGTTCTTC. Translation: CASSPWQGTHNEQFF.

The chain recombines TRBV14 with TRBJ2-6; D is perhaps TRBD1 (6 bases). Germline assignment: CDR1 SGHDN and CDR2 FVKESK. Trimming pared 0 bases from V and 6 bases from J, leaving 15 bases between. The CDR3 contains 17 residues. Here the CDR3 reads CASSQDFTGSLANVLTF. In DNA form, the CDR3 reads TGTGCCAGCAGCCAAGATTTCACAGGGTCTCTGGCCAACGTCCTGACTTTC.

The chain recombines TRBV7-3 with TRBJ2-2; 10 nucleotides agree with TRBD1. This CDR3 is built from 14 residues. The ends lost 6 bases at V and 8 bases at J; junction bases unmatched: 6. The germline gives CDR1 SGHTA, CDR2 FQGTGA. CDR3 DNA: TGTGCCAGCAGTGGGACAGGGGTGTCGGGGGAGCTGTTTTTT. This gives the protein CASSGTGVSGELFF.

The chain combines TRBV4-1 with TRBJ2-1; TRBD2 matches 8 bases. The CDR3 is made up of 14 amino acids. The ends lost 3 bases at V and 8 bases at J; junction bases unmatched: 6. Germline CDR1 is MGHRA and CDR2 is YSYEKL. This chain's CDR3 is CASSHPGLEDEQFF. DNA of the CDR3: TGCGCCAGCAGCCATCCGGGACTAGAGGATGAGCAGTTCTTC.

About this clone: Other DNA variants within this sample encode the same CDR3. The genes are TRBV7-9 and TRBJ1-1; D gene unclear. Trimming cost V 0 bases and J 2 bases, with 7 bases left between them. The germline V gene encodes CDR1 SEHNR and CDR2 FQNEAQ (reference sequence). CDR3 length: 14 residues. For the CDR3, the DNA is TGTGCCAGCAGCTTAGCCCAGGAAAACACTGAAGCTTTCTTT. Protein: CASSLAQENTEAFF. Full variable domain (missing parts from reference TRBV7-9 and TRBJ1-1): DTGVSQNPRHKITKRGQNVTFRCDPISEHNRLYWYRQTLGQGPEFLTYFQNEAQLEKSRLLSDRFSAERPKGSFSTLEIQRTEQGDSAMYLCASSLAQENTEAFFGQGTRLTVV.

The chain joins TRBV5-4 to TRBJ1-2, with TRBD1 as a possible D gene (6 bases). CDR1 and CDR2 (germline): SGHNT, YYREEE (reference sequence). The CDR3 sequence is 15 residues long. Trimming removed 4 bases from V and 5 bases from J, with 18 bases in between. The CDR3 DNA is TGTGCCAGCAGCCCCCCGGACAGTAACACTTATGGCTACACCTTC. It is translated as CASSPPDSNTYGYTF.

The V and J genes are TRBV28 and TRBJ2-7, with 7 positions matching TRBD2. The CDR3 contains 15 residues. The V gene's germline CDR1 is MDHEN and CDR2 SYDVKM. V trimming: 6 bases; J trimming: 4 bases; junction bases outside the gene matches: 12. CDR3 DNA: TGTGCCAGCAGCGGGGGTTGGACTAGGGGATACGAGCAGTACTTC. Translated: CASSGGWTRGYEQYF. Combining the CDR3 with reference TRBV28 and TRBJ2-7 gives the whole variable domain DVKVTQSSRYLVKRTGEKVFLECVQDMDHENMFWYRQDPGLGLRLIYFSYDVKMKEKGDIPEGYSVSREKKERFSLILESASTNQTSMYLCASSGGWTRGYEQYFGPGTRLTVT.

Only one count was recorded for this clone. The chain combines TRBV27 with TRBJ1-2; D may be TRBD1 (5 bases). Trimming pared 0 bases from V and 6 bases from J, leaving 17 bases between. Germline loops: CDR1 MNHEY, CDR2 SMNVEV (reference sequence). The CDR3 length is 16 residues. The CDR3 bases are TGTGCCAGCAGTTTATCGTACGGGCAGGGACTTGATGGCTACACCTTC. Translating gives CASSLSYGQGLDGYTF.

The rearrangement links TRBV7-8 to TRBJ2-7, with 8 bases identical to TRBD2. Losses at the gene ends were 3 bases for V and 4 bases for J; bases not matched to a gene: 2. This CDR3 has 13 amino acids. Germline assignment: CDR1 SGHVS and CDR2 FQNEAQ. The CDR3 sequence is CASSLSGSYEQYF. CDR3 DNA: TGTGCCAGCAGCTTGAGCGGGAGTTACGAGCAGTACTTC.

This clone was recorded a few times. The chain has TRBV28 and TRBJ1-4, with D tentatively TRBD1 (5 bases). V dropped 7 bases and J dropped 4 bases, with 13 bases sitting between them. Germline loops: CDR1 MDHEN, CDR2 SYDVKM. The CDR3 consists of 14 residues. The CDR3: CASNADDSNEKLFF. The CDR3 DNA reads TGTGCCAGCAACGCGGACGACAGTAATGAAAAACTGTTTTTT.

The chain joins TRBV7-9 to TRBJ2-4, with TRBD1 matching over 9 bases. CDR1 SEHNR and CDR2 FQNEAQ come from the germline V gene (reference sequence). This CDR3 spans 16 amino acids. The junction had 6 bases not matched to a gene; V was cut back by 5 bases and J by 1 base. CDR3 in amino acids: CASSPWDRDAKNIQYF. The CDR3 DNA is TGTGCCAGCAGCCCCTGGGACAGGGATGCCAAAAACATTCAGTACTTC.

The V call is TRBV14, the J call TRBJ1-5; the D is unclear. Germline V gives CDR1 SGHDN, CDR2 FVKESK. There are 14 residues in the CDR3. V was trimmed by 2 bases and J by 7 bases, leaving 12 bases between them. In DNA, the CDR3 is TGTGCCAGCAGCCAATCCGGGATCGACCAGCCCCAGCATTTT. Its translation: CASSQSGIDQPQHF.

A few counts support this clone. The V and J genes are TRBV2 and TRBJ2-1; 14 positions match TRBD2. The CDR3 sequence is 17 residues long. Per germline, CDR1 SNHLY and CDR2 FYNNEI. Losses at the gene ends were 5 bases for V and 4 bases for J; bases not matched to a gene: 7. CDR3 sequence: CASSWSGLAGVYNEQFF. In nucleotides, the CDR3 is TGTGCCAGCAGTTGGTCGGGACTAGCGGGGGTTTACAATGAGCAGTTCTTC.

The chain's CDR3 is CASSASPLAGSGEQFF. The CDR3 DNA reads as TGTGCCAGCAGTGCCTCCCCACTAGCGGGGTCCGGGGAGCAGTTCTTC. The rearrangement links TRBV19 to TRBJ2-1, with TRBD2 matching 10 bases. V lost 9 bases and J lost 10; bases outside the gene matches: 18. The CDR3 runs 16 residues. Germline V gives CDR1 LNHDA, CDR2 SQIVND (reference sequence).

The gene calls are TRBV18 and TRBJ2-5; possible D gene TRBD2, 6 bases. Germline CDR1 KGHSH, CDR2 LQKENI. V was shortened by 1 base and J by 3 bases, with 6 bases between the two germline ends. This CDR3 contains 13 residues. The CDR3 loop reads CASSPLAEETQYF. Here the CDR3 DNA reads TGTGCCAGCTCACCACTAGCGGAAGAGACCCAGTACTTC.

The chain combines TRBV7-2 with TRBJ1-3; 9 bases line up with TRBD1. The CDR3 covers 14 residues. The V segment lost 8 bases and the J segment 0 bases; nucleotides outside the gene matches: 2. Germline V gives CDR1 SGHTA, CDR2 FQGNSA. CDR3 nucleotide sequence: TGTGCCAGCGGGGACAGGGTCTCTGGAAACACCATATATTTT. It specifies CASGDRVSGNTIYF.

The chain has TRBV2 and TRBJ2-7; TRBD2 agrees at 10 bases. The germline CDR1 and CDR2 sequences are SNHLY and FYNNEI. Trimming removed 2 bases from V and 3 bases from J; junction bases left unmatched: 4. This CDR3 has 15 amino acids. CDR3 sequence (DNA): TGTGCCAGCAGTGAATATACTAGCGGGAACTACGAGCAGTACTTC. Protein sequence: CASSEYTSGNYEQYF.